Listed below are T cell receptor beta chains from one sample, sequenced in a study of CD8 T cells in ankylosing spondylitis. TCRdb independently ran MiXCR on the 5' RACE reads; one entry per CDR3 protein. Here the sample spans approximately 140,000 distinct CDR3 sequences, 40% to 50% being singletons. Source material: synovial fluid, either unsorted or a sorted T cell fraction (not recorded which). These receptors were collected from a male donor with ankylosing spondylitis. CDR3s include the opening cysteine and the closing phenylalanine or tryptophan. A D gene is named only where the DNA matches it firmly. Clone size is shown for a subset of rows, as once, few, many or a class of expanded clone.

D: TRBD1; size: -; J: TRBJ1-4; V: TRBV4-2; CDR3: CASSQEGDSNEKLFF; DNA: TGTGCCAGCAGCCAAGAAGGGGACAGTAATGAAAAACTGTTTTTT
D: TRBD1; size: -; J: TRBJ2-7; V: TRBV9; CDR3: CASSLLPGQELAKQYF; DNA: TGTGCCAGCAGCCTCTTGCCGGGACAGGAATTAGCCAAGCAGTACTTC
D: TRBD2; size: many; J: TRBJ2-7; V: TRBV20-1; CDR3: CSATRLAGVGVYEQYF; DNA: TGCAGTGCCACCAGACTAGCGGGAGTTGGGGTATACGAGCAGTACTTC
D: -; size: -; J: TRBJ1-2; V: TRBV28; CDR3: CASSLWAGGWSYTF; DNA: TGTGCCAGCAGTTTATGGGCCGGTGGCTGGAGCTACACCTTC
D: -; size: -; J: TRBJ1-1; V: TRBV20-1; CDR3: CSARLFWDTEAFF; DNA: TGCAGTGCTAGACTTTTCTGGGATACTGAAGCTTTCTTT
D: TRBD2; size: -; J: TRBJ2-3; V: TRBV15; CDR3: CATSRNPFLGTSGSTDTQYF; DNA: TGTGCCACCAGCAGGAACCCATTCCTTGGGACTAGCGGAAGCACAGATACGCAGTATTTT
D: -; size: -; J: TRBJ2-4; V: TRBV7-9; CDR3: CASSLERRLAKNIQYF; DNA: TGTGCCAGCAGCTTAGAGAGAAGGCTAGCCAAAAACATTCAGTACTTC
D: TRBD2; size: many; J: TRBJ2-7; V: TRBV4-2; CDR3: CASSQGLADSYEQYF; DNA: TGTGCCAGCAGCCAAGGACTAGCGGACTCCTACGAGCAGTACTTC
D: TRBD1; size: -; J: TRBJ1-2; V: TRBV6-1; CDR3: CASSIGQGPNYGYTF; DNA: TGTGCCAGCAGCATAGGACAGGGGCCCAACTATGGCTACACCTTC
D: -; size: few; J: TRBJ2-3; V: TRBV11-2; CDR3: CASSYPVGDPPDTQYF; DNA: TGTGCCAGCAGCTACCCGGTGGGAGATCCACCAGATACGCAGTATTTT
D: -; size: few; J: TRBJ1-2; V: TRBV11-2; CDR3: CASSPTPGRTLANYGYTF; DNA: TGTGCCAGCAGCCCAACTCCGGGACGAACCCTAGCTAACTATGGCTACACCTTC
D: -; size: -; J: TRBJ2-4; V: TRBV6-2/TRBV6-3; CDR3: CASRDSQLVAKNIQYF; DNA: TGTGCCAGCAGAGATAGCCAATTGGTAGCCAAAAACATTCAGTACTTC
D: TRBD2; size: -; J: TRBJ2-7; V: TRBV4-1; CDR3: CASSQDQTSGTYEQYF; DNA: TGCGCCAGCAGCCAAGATCAAACTAGCGGCACCTACGAGCAGTACTTC
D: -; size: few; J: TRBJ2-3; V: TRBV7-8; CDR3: CASSLGLAGRTDTQYF; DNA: TGTGCCAGCAGCTTAGGGCTAGCTGGTCGTACAGATACGCAGTATTTT
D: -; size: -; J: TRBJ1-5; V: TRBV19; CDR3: CASSIVTGINQPQHF; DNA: TGTGCCAGTAGTATAGTTACAGGGATAAATCAGCCCCAGCATTTT
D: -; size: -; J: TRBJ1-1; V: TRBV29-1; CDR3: CSARGAHLNTEAFF; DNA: TGCAGCGCGCGGGGGGCGCATTTGAACACTGAAGCTTTCTTT
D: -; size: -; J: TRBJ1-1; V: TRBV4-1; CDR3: CASSQDRDLYTEAFF; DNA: TGCGCCAGCAGCCAAGACAGGGACCTCTACACTGAAGCTTTCTTT
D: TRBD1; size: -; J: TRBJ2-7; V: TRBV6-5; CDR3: CASSSSGGGEQYF; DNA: TGTGCCAGCAGTTCATCAGGGGGCGGCGAGCAGTACTTC
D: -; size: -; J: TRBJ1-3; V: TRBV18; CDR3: CASSPLAIPGNTIYF; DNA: TGTGCCAGCTCACCGCTGGCGATACCTGGAAACACCATATATTTT
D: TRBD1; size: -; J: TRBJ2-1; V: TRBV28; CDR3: CASSLTPTGWEFF; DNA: TGTGCCAGCAGTCTCACCCCGACAGGGTGGGAGTTCTTC
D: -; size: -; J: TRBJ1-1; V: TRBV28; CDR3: CASTPGAGGYTEAFF; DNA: TGTGCCAGCACCCCAGGGGCAGGTGGGTACACTGAAGCTTTCTTT
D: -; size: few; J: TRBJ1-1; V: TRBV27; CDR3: CASSPPGVSMNTEAFF; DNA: TGTGCCAGCAGTCCGCCGGGGGTATCCATGAACACTGAAGCTTTCTTT
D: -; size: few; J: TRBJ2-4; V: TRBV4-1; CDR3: CASSQDTVLAKNIQYF; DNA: TGCGCCAGCAGCCAAGATACCGTGCTAGCCAAAAACATTCAGTACTTC
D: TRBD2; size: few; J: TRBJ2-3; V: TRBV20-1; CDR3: CSARGTSGGAYTQYF; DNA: TGCAGTGCTAGAGGAACAAGCGGGGGGGCATATACGCAGTATTTT
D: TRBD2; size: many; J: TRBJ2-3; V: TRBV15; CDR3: CATSEIAGGDTQYF; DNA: TGTGCCACCAGCGAAATAGCGGGGGGGGATACGCAGTATTTT
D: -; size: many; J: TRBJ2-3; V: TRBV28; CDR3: CASSLLEQTDTQYF; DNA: TGTGCCAGCAGTTTATTGGAGCAGACAGATACGCAGTATTTT
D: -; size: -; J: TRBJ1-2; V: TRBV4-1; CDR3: CASSQARAGIYGYTF; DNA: TGCGCCAGCAGCCAAGCGCGCGCGGGGATCTATGGCTACACCTTC
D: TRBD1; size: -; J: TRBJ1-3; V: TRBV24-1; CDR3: CATSDLNGDRAKKLNSGNTIYF; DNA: TGTGCCACCAGTGATTTAAATGGGGACAGGGCAAAGAAATTGAACTCTGGAAACACCATATATTTT
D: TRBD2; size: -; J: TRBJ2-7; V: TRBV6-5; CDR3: CASSYSRGGTTYEQYF; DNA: TGTGCCAGCAGTTACTCGAGGGGAGGGACTACCTACGAGCAGTACTTC
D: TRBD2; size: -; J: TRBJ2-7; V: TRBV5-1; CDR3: CASSLDVSGSFYEQYF; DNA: TGCGCCAGCAGCTTGGATGTTAGCGGGAGCTTCTACGAGCAGTACTTC
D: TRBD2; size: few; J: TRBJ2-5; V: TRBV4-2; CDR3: CASSQGPGTSGGLYQETQYF; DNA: TGTGCCAGCAGCCAAGGACCCGGGACTAGCGGGGGGCTGTACCAAGAGACCCAGTACTTC
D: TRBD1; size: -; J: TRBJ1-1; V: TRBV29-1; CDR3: CSVEKWAGGMKNTEAFF; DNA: TGCAGCGTTGAAAAGTGGGCAGGGGGCATGAAGAACACTGAAGCTTTCTTT
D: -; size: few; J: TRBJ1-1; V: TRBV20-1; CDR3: CSLPGVANTEAFF; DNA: TGCAGCCTTCCAGGGGTCGCGAACACTGAAGCTTTCTTT
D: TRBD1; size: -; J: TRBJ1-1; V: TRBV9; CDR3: CASSEGQGVYTEAFF; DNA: TGTGCCAGCAGCGAGGGACAGGGGGTTTACACGGAAGCTTTCTTT
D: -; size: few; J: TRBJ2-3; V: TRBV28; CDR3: CASSLGPTSTDTQYF; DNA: TGTGCCAGCAGTTTGGGTCCAACTAGCACAGATACGCAGTATTTT
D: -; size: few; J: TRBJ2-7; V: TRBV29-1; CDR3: CSVDQGNYEQYF; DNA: TGCAGCGTTGATCAGGGCAACTACGAGCAGTACTTC
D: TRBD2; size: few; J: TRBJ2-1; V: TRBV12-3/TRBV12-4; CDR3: CASSGPGLAPLNEQFF; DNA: TGTGCCAGCAGTGGACCGGGACTAGCCCCCCTCAATGAGCAGTTCTTC
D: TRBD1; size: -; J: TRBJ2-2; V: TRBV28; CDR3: CASSPHSTGETGELFF; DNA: TGTGCCAGCAGTCCTCACTCGACAGGGGAGACCGGGGAGCTGTTTTTT
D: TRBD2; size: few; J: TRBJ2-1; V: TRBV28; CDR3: CASSPNRASGRREQFF; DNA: TGTGCCAGCAGCCCAAATCGGGCTAGCGGGAGGAGGGAGCAGTTCTTC
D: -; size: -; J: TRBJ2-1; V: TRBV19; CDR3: CASSSYDYNEQFF; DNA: TGTGCCAGTAGTTCGTACGATTACAATGAGCAGTTCTTC
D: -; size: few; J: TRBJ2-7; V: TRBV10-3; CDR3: CAIRDHRQSTDF; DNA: TGTGCCATCAGAGATCATCGACAGTCTACGGACTTC
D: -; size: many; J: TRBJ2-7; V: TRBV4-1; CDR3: CASSQADGALEQYF; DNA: TGCGCCAGCAGCCAAGCTGATGGGGCCCTCGAGCAGTACTTC
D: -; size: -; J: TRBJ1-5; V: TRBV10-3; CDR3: CAISESWGSNQPQHF; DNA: TGTGCCATCAGTGAGTCGTGGGGCAGCAATCAGCCCCAGCATTTT
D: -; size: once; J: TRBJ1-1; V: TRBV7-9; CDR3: CASSWAQPLNTEAFF; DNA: TGTGCCAGCAGCTGGGCACAGCCACTGAACACTGAAGCTTTCTTT
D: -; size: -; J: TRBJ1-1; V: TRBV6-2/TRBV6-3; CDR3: CASKYGGGTNTEAFF; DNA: TGTGCCAGCAAGTACGGGGGAGGAACGAACACTGAAGCTTTCTTT
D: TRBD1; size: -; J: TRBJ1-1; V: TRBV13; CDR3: CASSLATGGGTEAFF; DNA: TGTGCCAGCAGCTTAGCGACAGGGGGGGGCACTGAAGCTTTCTTT
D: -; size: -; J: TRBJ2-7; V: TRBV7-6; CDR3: CASSLAEGDEQYF; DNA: TGTGCCAGCAGCTTAGCTGAGGGCGACGAGCAGTACTTC
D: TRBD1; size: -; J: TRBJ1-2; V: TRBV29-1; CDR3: CSVCCTGENYGYTF; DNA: TGCAGCGTTTGTTGTACAGGGGAAAACTATGGCTACACCTTC
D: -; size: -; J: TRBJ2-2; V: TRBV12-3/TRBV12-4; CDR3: CASSPNGWTNTGELFF; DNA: TGTGCCAGCAGCCCCAATGGATGGACGAACACCGGGGAGCTGTTTTTT
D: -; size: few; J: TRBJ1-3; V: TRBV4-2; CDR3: CASSQEGRTEGNTIYF; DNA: TGTGCCAGCAGCCAAGAAGGGCGGACAGAGGGAAACACCATATATTTT
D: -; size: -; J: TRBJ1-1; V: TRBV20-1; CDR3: CSARGYLNTEAFF; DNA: TGCAGTGCTAGGGGGTACCTGAACACTGAAGCTTTCTTT
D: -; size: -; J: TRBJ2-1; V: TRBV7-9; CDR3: CASSPDGSAEQFF; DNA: TGTGCCAGCAGCCCTGATGGGTCAGCGGAGCAGTTCTTC
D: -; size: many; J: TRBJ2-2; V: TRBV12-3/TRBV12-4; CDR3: CASSLRLGSPAGELFF; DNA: TGTGCCAGCAGTTTAAGGTTGGGGTCACCGGCCGGGGAGCTGTTTTTT
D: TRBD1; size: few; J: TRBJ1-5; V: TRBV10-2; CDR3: CASSECPCTNRGSQPQHF; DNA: TGCGCCAGCAGTGAGTGCCCCTGCACTAACAGGGGAAGTCAGCCCCAGCATTTT
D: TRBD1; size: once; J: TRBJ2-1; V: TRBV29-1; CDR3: CSAEGTGDSYNEQFF; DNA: TGCAGCGCGGAAGGGACAGGGGACTCCTACAATGAGCAGTTCTTC